This is a list of T cell receptor beta chains from one sample in a study of cytomegalovirus exposure and HLA in healthy donors. Produced via immunoSEQ multiplex PCR; TCRdb's table is partial and in-frame only. The sample consists of 120,000 or so clones, about three quarters of them appearing once. Sample: PBMCs. These receptors originate from a human donor in good health. The CDR3 runs from the conserved cysteine through the conserved F or W. Each record gives: clone size, V gene, D gene, J gene, CDR3 protein, CDR3 DNA. The D gene is left open where the match is weak. Clone size is shown for a subset of rows, as once, few, many or a class of expanded clone.

few	TRBV6-6	NA	TRBJ2-5	CASSYSRGQETQYF	TGTGCCAGCAGTTACTCCCGGGGACAAGAGACCCAGTACTTC
NA	TRBV7-8	TRBD1	TRBJ2-4	CASSLGDGTDNIQYF	TGTGCCAGCAGCCTAGGCGACGGGACAGATAACATTCAGTACTTC
NA	TRBV9	NA	TRBJ1-6	CASSAATGSSYNSPLHF	TGTGCCAGCAGCGCGGCGACGGGTAGCTCCTATAATTCACCCCTCCACTTT
few	TRBV6-6	NA	TRBJ1-3	CASSYSTGGNTIYF	TGTGCCAGCAGTTACTCAACAGGGGGAAACACCATATATTTT
NA	TRBV25-1	NA	TRBJ1-2	CASSEYFAGGDYGYTF	TGTGCCAGCAGTGAATATTTCGCCGGGGGGGACTATGGCTACACCTTC
NA	TRBV6-1	NA	TRBJ1-1	CASSESVYPTEAFF	TGTGCCAGCAGTGAATCTGTCTACCCCACTGAAGCTTTCTTT
NA	TRBV12-5	TRBD2	TRBJ2-7	CASGNTVWRGFVDEQYF	TGTGCTAGTGGTAATACGGTATGGCGGGGGTTTGTAGACGAGCAGTACTTC
few	TRBV6-6	NA	TRBJ2-3	CASSYSRSSVPDTQYF	TGTGCCAGCAGTTACTCGAGGTCTAGCGTCCCAGATACGCAGTATTTT
NA	TRBV5-1	TRBD1	TRBJ1-4	CASSHRGIDEKLFF	TGCGCCAGCAGTCACAGGGGGATTGATGAAAAACTGTTTTTT
NA	TRBV5-8	NA	TRBJ1-2	CASRTRLYGYTF	TGTGCCAGCCGCACCAGACTATATGGCTACACCTTC
few	TRBV5-1	NA	TRBJ1-1	CASSSGPGDTEAFF	TGCGCCAGCAGCTCGGGACCGGGGGACACTGAAGCTTTCTTT
few	TRBV4-1	NA	TRBJ1-5	CASSQGGFRDQPQHF	TGCGCCAGCAGCCAAGGTGGTTTCAGGGATCAGCCCCAGCATTTT
NA	TRBV6-5	NA	TRBJ1-2	CASSYSGSTYGYTF	TGTGCCAGCAGTTACAGCGGGAGTACTTATGGCTACACCTTC
NA	TRBV2	TRBD2	TRBJ2-5	CASSEVRGGGETQYF	TGTGCCAGCAGTGAAGTGCGGGGGGGTGGGGAGACCCAGTACTTC
NA	TRBV2	NA	TRBJ2-7	CASGSVGQYF	TGTGCCAGCGGCAGCGTGGGGCAGTACTTC
NA	TRBV28	TRBD1	TRBJ2-3	CASSLSSPGQGRGTQYF	TGTGCCAGCAGTTTATCCTCCCCGGGACAGGGGCGGGGTACGCAGTATTTT
NA	TRBV28	TRBD1	TRBJ1-6	CASSFIFADRGNSPLHF	TGTGCCAGCAGTTTTATATTCGCGGACAGGGGCAATTCACCCCTCCACTTT
NA	TRBV2	TRBD1	TRBJ1-3	CASRFLGDRNTGNTIYF	TGTGCCAGCAGGTTTTTAGGGGACAGGAACACTGGAAACACCATATATTTT
NA	TRBV6-1	NA	TRBJ1-5	CAGGYGQPQHF	TGTGCCGGCGGATATGGACAGCCCCAGCATTTT
few	TRBV4-1	TRBD2	TRBJ2-3	CASSQDVLAGRYTDTQYF	TGCGCCAGCAGCCAAGATGTCCTAGCGGGGCGCTACACAGATACGCAGTATTTT